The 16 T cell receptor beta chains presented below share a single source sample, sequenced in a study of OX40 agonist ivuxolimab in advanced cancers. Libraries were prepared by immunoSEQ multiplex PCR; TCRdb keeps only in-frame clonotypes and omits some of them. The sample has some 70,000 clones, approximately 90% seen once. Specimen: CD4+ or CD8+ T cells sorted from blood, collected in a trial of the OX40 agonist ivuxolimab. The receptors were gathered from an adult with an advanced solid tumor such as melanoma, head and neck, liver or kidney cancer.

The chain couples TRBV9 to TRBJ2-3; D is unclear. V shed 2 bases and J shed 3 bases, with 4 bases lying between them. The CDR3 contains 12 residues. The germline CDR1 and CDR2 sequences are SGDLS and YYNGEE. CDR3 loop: CASSVRTDTQYF. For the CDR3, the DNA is TGTGCCAGCAGCGTCAGAACAGATACGCAGTATTTT.

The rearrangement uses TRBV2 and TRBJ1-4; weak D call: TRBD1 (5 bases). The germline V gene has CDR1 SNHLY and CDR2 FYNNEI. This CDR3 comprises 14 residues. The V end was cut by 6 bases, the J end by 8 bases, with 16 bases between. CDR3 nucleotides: TGTGCCAGCAGCCGGGAAGGGGCGAGGGAAAAACTGTTTTTT. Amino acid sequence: CASSREGAREKLFF.

The CDR3, as DNA: TGTGCCAGCAGCGTAGATTTGCGGGGCGCCGGGAATGAGCAGTTCTTC. Its protein product is CASSVDLRGAGNEQFF. The chain recombines TRBV9 with TRBJ2-1; D might be TRBD2 (6 bases). The V gene's germline CDR1 is SGDLS and CDR2 YYNGEE. The CDR3 runs to 16 residues. V was trimmed by 0 bases and J by 7 bases, leaving 17 bases between them.

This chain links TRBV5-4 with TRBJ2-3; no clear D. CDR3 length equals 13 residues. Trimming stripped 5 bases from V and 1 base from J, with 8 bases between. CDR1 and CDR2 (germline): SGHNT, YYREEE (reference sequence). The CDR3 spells CASSLSGTDTQYF. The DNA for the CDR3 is TGTGCCAGCAGTTTGTCGGGCACAGATACGCAGTATTTT.

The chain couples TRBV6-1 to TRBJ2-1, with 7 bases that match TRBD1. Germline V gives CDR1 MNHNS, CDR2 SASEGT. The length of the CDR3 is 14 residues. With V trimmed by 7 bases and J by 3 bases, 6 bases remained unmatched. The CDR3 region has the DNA TGTGCCAGCACCTCCGGGACAGACTACAATGAGCAGTTCTTC. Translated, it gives CASTSGTDYNEQFF.

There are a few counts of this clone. The DNA of the CDR3 is TGTGCCAGCAGTCGCCAAAGGGCCATACCCCACGAGCAGTACTTC. Its protein is CASSRQRAIPHEQYF. The J gene is TRBJ2-7, the V gene TRBV6-5; D is uncertain. The CDR3 has 15 amino acids. Per germline, CDR1 MNHEY and CDR2 SVGAGI. V was cut by 5 bases and J by 5 bases, with 19 bases left in between.

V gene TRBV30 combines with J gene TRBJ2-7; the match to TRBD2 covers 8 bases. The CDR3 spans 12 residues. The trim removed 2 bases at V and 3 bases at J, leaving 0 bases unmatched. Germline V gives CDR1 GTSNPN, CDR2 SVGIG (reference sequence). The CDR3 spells CAWSRGGYEQYF. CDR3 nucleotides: TGTGCCTGGAGTCGGGGGGGCTACGAGCAGTACTTC. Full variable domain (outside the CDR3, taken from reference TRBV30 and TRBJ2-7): SQTIHQWPATLVQPVGSPLSLECTVEGTSNPNLYWYRQAAGRGLQLLFYSVGIGQISSEVPQNLSASRPQDRQFILSSKKLLLSDSGFYLCAWSRGGYEQYFGPGTRLTVT.

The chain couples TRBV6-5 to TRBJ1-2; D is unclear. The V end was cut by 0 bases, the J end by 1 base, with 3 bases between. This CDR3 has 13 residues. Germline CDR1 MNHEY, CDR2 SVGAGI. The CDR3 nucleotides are TGTGCCAGCAGTTACTCGAGTAACTATGGCTACACCTTC. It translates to CASSYSSNYGYTF.

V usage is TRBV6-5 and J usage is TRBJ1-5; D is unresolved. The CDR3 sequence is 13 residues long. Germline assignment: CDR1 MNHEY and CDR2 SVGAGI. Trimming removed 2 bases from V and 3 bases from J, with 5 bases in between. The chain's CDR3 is CASSYLYNQPQHF. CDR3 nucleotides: TGTGCCAGCAGTTACCTGTACAATCAGCCCCAGCATTTT.

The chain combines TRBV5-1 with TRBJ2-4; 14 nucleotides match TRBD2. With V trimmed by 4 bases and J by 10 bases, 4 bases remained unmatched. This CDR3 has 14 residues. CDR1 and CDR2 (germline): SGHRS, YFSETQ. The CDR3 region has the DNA TGCGCCAGCAGCCCGGGACTAGCGGGGGCAATTCAGTACTTC. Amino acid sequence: CASSPGLAGAIQYF. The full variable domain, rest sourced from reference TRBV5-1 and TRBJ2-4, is KAGVTQTPRYLIKTRGQQVTLSCSPISGHRSVSWYQQTPGQGLQFLFEYFSETQRNKGNFPGRFSGRQFSNSRSEMNVSTLELGDSALYLCASSPGLAGAIQYFGAGTRLSVL.

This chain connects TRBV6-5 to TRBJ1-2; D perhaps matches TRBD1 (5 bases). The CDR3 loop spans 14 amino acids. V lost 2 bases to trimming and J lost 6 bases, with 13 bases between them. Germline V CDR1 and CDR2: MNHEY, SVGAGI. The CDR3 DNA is TGTGCCAGCAGTTACAGCGGGACTGCGAATGGCTACACCTTC. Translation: CASSYSGTANGYTF.

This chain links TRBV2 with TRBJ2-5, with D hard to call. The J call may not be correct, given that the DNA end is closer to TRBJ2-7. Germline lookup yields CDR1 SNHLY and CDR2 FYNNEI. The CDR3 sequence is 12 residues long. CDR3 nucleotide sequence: TGTGCCAGCAGTGAACAGAGCTACGAGCAGTACTTC. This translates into CASSEQSYEQYF.

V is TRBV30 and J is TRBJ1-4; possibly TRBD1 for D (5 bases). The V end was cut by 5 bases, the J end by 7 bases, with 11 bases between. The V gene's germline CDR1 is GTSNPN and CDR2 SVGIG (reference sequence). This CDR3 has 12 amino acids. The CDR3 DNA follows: TGTGCCTGGGCTCCGGGGGGTGAAAAACTGTTTTTT. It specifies CAWAPGGEKLFF.

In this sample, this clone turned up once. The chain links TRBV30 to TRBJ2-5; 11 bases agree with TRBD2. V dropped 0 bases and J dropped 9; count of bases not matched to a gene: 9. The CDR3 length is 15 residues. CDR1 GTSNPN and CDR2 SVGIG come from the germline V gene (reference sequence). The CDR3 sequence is CAWSVIGSGGAAQYF. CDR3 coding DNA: TGTGCCTGGAGTGTCATCGGTAGCGGGGGGGCCGCCCAGTACTTC.

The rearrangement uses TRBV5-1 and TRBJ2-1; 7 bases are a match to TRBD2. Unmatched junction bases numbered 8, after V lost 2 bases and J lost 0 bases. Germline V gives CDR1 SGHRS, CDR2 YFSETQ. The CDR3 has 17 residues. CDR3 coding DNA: TGCGCCAGCAGCTTCTCCTTGGGGGGGAGCTCCTACAATGAGCAGTTCTTC. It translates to CASSFSLGGSSYNEQFF.

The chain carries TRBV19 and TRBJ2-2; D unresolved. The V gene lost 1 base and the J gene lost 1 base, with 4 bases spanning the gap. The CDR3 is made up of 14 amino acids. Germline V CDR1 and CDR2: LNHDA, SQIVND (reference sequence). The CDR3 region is CASSIGWNTGELFF. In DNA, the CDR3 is TGTGCCAGTAGTATAGGCTGGAACACCGGGGAGCTGTTTTTT.